This passage covers 6 T cell receptor beta chains from one sample sequenced in a study of shared clonotypes between healthy human individuals. Profiling relied on immunoSEQ multiplex PCR, and the TCRdb table lists in-frame clones only, not all of them. The sample shows more than 500,000 clones, about 96% of them seen only once. What was sequenced was naive CD4+ T cells sorted from blood. Noted subset: CD45RA+ positively selected. The receptors were gathered from a young woman in good health.

This chain connects TRBV28 to TRBJ2-3; unclear D gene. The CDR3 covers 12 residues. V lost 6 bases, J lost 4 bases, and 8 bases lay in between. The germline V gene encodes CDR1 MDHEN and CDR2 SYDVKM. The CDR3: CASSSYSDTQYF. In DNA, the CDR3 is TGTGCCAGCAGCTCCTATTCAGATACGCAGTATTTT.

This clone was seen once. Different DNA sequences within this sample yield the same CDR3. The genes are TRBV20-1 and TRBJ1-2; 10 bases match TRBD1. CDR1 DFQATT and CDR2 SNEGSKA come from the germline V gene (reference sequence). The CDR3 length is 11 residues. The V segment lost 5 bases and the J segment 7 bases; nucleotides outside the gene matches: 1. The CDR3 is CSARDRGGYTF. CDR3 sequence (DNA): TGCAGTGCTCGGGACAGGGGTGGCTACACCTTC.

The chain links TRBV7-8 to TRBJ2-4; 8 nucleotides line up with TRBD1. The V and J ends lost 5 bases and 0 bases, in that order; junction bases with no gene match: 9. CDR1 SGHVS and CDR2 FQNEAQ come from the germline V gene. CDR3 length equals 17 residues. CDR3 DNA: TGTGCCAGCAGCAGAAGAACAGGGGGGCTAGCCAAAAACATTCAGTACTTC. This codes for CASSRRTGGLAKNIQYF.

This chain joins TRBV7-2 and TRBJ1-2; D not resolved. V was shortened by 3 bases and J by 0 bases, with 11 bases between the two germline ends. The CDR3 is 15 residues long. Germline assignment: CDR1 SGHTA and CDR2 FQGNSA. The CDR3 here is CASSLAQIANYGYTF. The CDR3 DNA reads as TGTGCCAGCAGCTTGGCTCAGATAGCTAACTATGGCTACACCTTC.

This rearrangement joins TRBV5-1 to TRBJ2-3; D remains unclear. V was trimmed by 0 bases and J by 1 base, leaving 6 bases between them. Looked up from germline, CDR1 is SGHRS and CDR2 is YFSETQ. CDR3 size: 14 residues. This chain's CDR3 is CASSLGSRTDTQYF. The CDR3 DNA is TGCGCCAGCAGCTTGGGCAGCCGCACAGATACGCAGTATTTT.

The chain is built from TRBV9 and TRBJ1-2; TRBD1 is a possible D gene (6 bases). V gave up 10 bases and J gave up 1 base, with 20 bases separating them. The CDR3 sequence is 15 residues long. Germline CDR1 is SGDLS and CDR2 is YYNGEE. Written as DNA, the CDR3 is TGTGCCCTGTATTTGAGGACAGCACTTAACTATGGCTACACCTTC. It specifies CALYLRTALNYGYTF.